This T cell receptor (beta chain) was identified in a study of T cell responses to AZD1222 COVID-19 vaccine. The study, taken as a whole, reports: White British donors predominated, females outnumbered males, and clonal diversity was possibly underestimated. Unmutated variant regions reportedly attract nearly half of all spike-specific TCRs.

Turning to this clone: Antigen: not known.

Sequenced by immunoSEQ multiplex PCR; TCRdb stores in-frame clones only, minus some. The data show 86,000 or so clones, with about 93% seen just once and under 5% held by the top ten. V lost 0 bases, J lost 4 bases, and 21 bases lay in between. Germline V gene lookup returns CDR1 GTSNPN and CDR2 SVGIG (reference sequence). The CDR3 spans 17 residues. The receptor was isolated from an adult in good health. The chain joins TRBV30 to TRBJ1-2; perhaps TRBD1 as D (5 bases). The material was peripheral blood, obtained on day 0 of MenACWY control vaccination. In DNA, the CDR3 is TGTGCCTGGAGTGTACTCGACCGGGACCCTCCAGTCTATGGCTACACCTTC. Encoded protein: CAWSVLDRDPPVYGYTF.